These T cell receptor beta chains were read from a single sample in a study of T cells in Graves' hyperthyroidism and ophthalmopathy. Each CDR3 protein gets one entry after TCRdb re-called the multiplex PCR reads with MiXCR. The table lists a few hundred thousand distinct CDR3 sequences, more than 15% of them singletons, with around a quarter in the top ten. The sample taken for sequencing was blood. The receptors originated from a woman under 30 with Graves' hyperthyroidism that later progressed to Graves' ophthalmopathy. Each CDR3 is given with its conserved first and last residue. The D gene is left open where the match is weak. Expanded clones are given a class, and other clones once, few, many or no size at all.

clone size	V gene	D gene	J gene	CDR3 protein	CDR3 DNA
.	TRBV30	.	TRBJ1-5	CAWSRQINQPQHF	TGTGCCTGGAGTCGACAGATCAATCAGCCCCAGCATTTT
many	TRBV3-1	.	TRBJ2-3	CASSQGTSPGTQYF	TGTGCCAGCAGCCAGGGGACGTCCCCGGGTACGCAGTATTTT
many	TRBV27	.	TRBJ1-6	CASSTQGAMDSPLHF	TGTGCCAGCAGTACCCAGGGAGCGATGGATTCACCCCTCCACTTT
many	TRBV2	TRBD1	TRBJ2-2	CASSLQGLGGELFF	TGTGCCAGCAGTTTACAGGGGCTTGGCGGGGAGCTGTTTTTT
.	TRBV6-2/TRBV6-3	.	TRBJ2-3	CASRMGLGMNTQYF	TGTGCCAGCAGAATGGGACTTGGAATGAATACGCAGTATTTT
many	TRBV28	TRBD1	TRBJ1-6	CASSTQTGVNSPLHF	TGTGCCAGCAGTACCCAAACAGGGGTAAATTCACCCCTCCACTTT
many	TRBV7-2	.	TRBJ2-3	CASSLKADTDTQYF	TGTGCCAGCAGCTTAAAGGCGGACACAGATACGCAGTATTTT
many	TRBV18	TRBD1	TRBJ1-4	CASSPGNRGEKLFF	TGTGCCAGCTCACCGGGAAACAGGGGCGAAAAACTGTTTTTT
many	TRBV13	TRBD1	TRBJ1-1	CASSHRGAATEAFF	TGTGCCAGCAGCCACAGGGGGGCGGCCACTGAAGCTTTCTTT
.	TRBV29-1	TRBD2	TRBJ2-1	CSVPECSGTYAKQFF	TGCAGCGTTCCCGAGTGTAGCGGGACCTACGCTAAGCAGTTCTTC
.	TRBV5-6	TRBD2	TRBJ2-7	CASSTRGLAGGSYEQYF	TGTGCCAGCAGCACGAGGGGACTAGCGGGAGGGTCCTACGAGCAGTACTTC
few	TRBV6-1	.	TRBJ2-1	CASRKFPYNEQFF	TGTGCCAGCAGAAAGTTTCCCTACAATGAGCAGTTCTTC
many	TRBV13	.	TRBJ2-3	CASSTRQKTRSTDTQYF	TGTGCCAGCAGCACTCGACAGAAAACAAGAAGCACAGATACGCAGTATTTT
many	TRBV28	.	TRBJ2-1	CASSRGAGEQFF	TGTGCCAGCTCCCGCGGGGCCGGAGAGCAGTTCTTC
few	TRBV7-3	.	TRBJ2-1	CASSSDGDSYNEQFF	TGTGCCAGCAGCTCAGACGGGGACTCCTACAATGAGCAGTTCTTC
many	TRBV18	.	TRBJ2-1	CASSPGPLESYNEQFF	TGTGCCAGCTCACCGGGACCCTTGGAGTCCTACAATGAGCAGTTCTTC
many	TRBV18	TRBD1	TRBJ2-1	CASSPLVPRDSYNEQFF	TGTGCCAGCTCACCTCTGGTTCCCCGGGACAGTTACAATGAGCAGTTCTTC
many	TRBV13	.	TRBJ1-2	CASSSITDTDYGYTF	TGTGCCAGCAGCTCAATCACGGACACGGACTATGGCTACACCTTC
many	TRBV30	.	TRBJ2-1	CAWSVLAVTYNEQFF	TGTGCCTGGAGTGTCCTAGCTGTTACCTACAATGAGCAGTTCTTC
.	TRBV14	TRBD2	TRBJ2-1	CASSQVPTSALAGRFPYNEQFF	TGTGCCAGCAGCCAAGTACCCACCAGTGCGCTAGCGGGCAGATTTCCCTACAATGAGCAGTTCTTC
few	TRBV19	.	TRBJ2-1	CASRRGEGEQFF	TGTGCCAGTAGGAGGGGGGAGGGTGAGCAGTTCTTC
.	TRBV28	.	TRBJ2-1	CASSRPSPYNEQFF	TGTGCCAGCAGTCGTCCCTCTCCCTACAATGAGCAGTTCTTC
many	TRBV28	.	TRBJ2-7	CASRPLFGAGNYEQYF	TGTGCCAGCAGGCCACTCTTTGGCGCAGGGAACTACGAGCAGTACTTC
many	TRBV11-2	.	TRBJ1-1	CASSLRGREAFF	TGTGCCAGCAGCTTAAGAGGCAGAGAAGCTTTCTTT
many	TRBV6-4	TRBD1	TRBJ2-3	CASSDSTGATDTQYF	TGTGCCAGCAGTGACTCGACAGGGGCCACAGATACGCAGTATTTT
few	TRBV4-1	TRBD1	TRBJ2-7	CASSQVRDSTYEQYF	TGCGCCAGCAGCCAAGTCCGGGACAGTACCTACGAGCAGTACTTC
few	TRBV6-2/TRBV6-3	.	TRBJ2-7	CASSYPGARASYEQYF	TGTGCCAGCAGTTACCCTGGGGCAAGAGCCTCCTACGAGCAGTACTTC
many	TRBV11-2	TRBD2	TRBJ2-1	CASSSVAGGPHEQFF	TGTGCCAGCAGCTCCGTAGCGGGAGGGCCCCATGAGCAGTTCTTC